The 26 T cell receptor beta chains presented below share a single source sample, sequenced in a study of blood T cell repertoires in COVID-19 (dated by TCRdb to 2020 to 2022). The library was generated by the immunoSEQ multiplex PCR assay. Not all clones reach the TCRdb copy of this immuneACCESS table, which keeps in-frame sequences only. Checked studies attribute under half of the gap to unresolved V genes and leave the rest unexplained. Present in this sample are around 160,000 clones, 80% to 90% of which were seen just once. Around an eighth of the sample goes to the ten largest clones. The sequencing input was peripheral blood. These receptors all come from a man younger than 35 with COVID-19, enrolled during active disease.

This clone was observed a single time. The chain combines TRBV15 with TRBJ2-3; D may be TRBD2 (6 bases). Trimming cost V 5 bases and J 1 base, with 16 bases left between them. This CDR3 comprises 16 residues. From germline, CDR1 is LNHNV and CDR2 YYDKDF (reference sequence). CDR3 sequence: CATSLPWGVGTDTQYF. The CDR3, as DNA: TGTGCCACCAGCCTCCCGTGGGGGGTAGGCACAGATACGCAGTATTTT.

The V gene is TRBV28, the J gene TRBJ2-1; 9 bases align to TRBD2. This CDR3 spans 18 amino acids. Germline CDR1 reads MDHEN; CDR2 reads SYDVKM. The junction had 10 bases not matched to a gene; V was cut back by 4 bases and J by 0 bases. The CDR3, as DNA: TGTGCCAGCAGTTATCTGGGCGGGAGGGCAAGCTCCTACAATGAGCAGTTCTTC. It yields the protein CASSYLGGRASSYNEQFF.

This clone was seen only once. The chain carries TRBV5-1 and TRBJ2-3, with TRBD2 matching over 7 bases. Germline V gives CDR1 SGHRS, CDR2 YFSETQ. V shed 0 bases, J shed 0 bases, and the junction held 7 bases outside the gene matches. The CDR3 has 17 residues. This chain's CDR3 is CASSLELARPSTDTQYF. The CDR3 DNA reads as TGCGCCAGCAGCTTGGAACTAGCGCGGCCCAGCACAGATACGCAGTATTTT.

The chain has TRBV20-1 and TRBJ1-1; D ambiguous. V lost 2 bases, J lost 5 bases, and 6 bases lay in between. The CDR3 covers 11 residues. CDR1 and CDR2 from the germline V gene are DFQATT and SNEGSKA (reference sequence). As DNA, the CDR3 is TGCAGTGCTAGATCCAGAACTGAAGCTTTCTTT. As protein: CSARSRTEAFF.

This clone was seen just once. This CDR3 is CASSEGVTSGSRFPYNEQFF. Here the CDR3 DNA reads TGTGCCAGCAGTGAGGGGGTGACTAGCGGGAGTCGGTTCCCCTACAATGAGCAGTTCTTC. The chain has TRBV2 and TRBJ2-1, with TRBD2 matching 12 bases. Trimming at V came to 3 bases and at J to 2 bases, leaving 14 bases not matched to a gene. Germline V gene sequence: CDR1 SNHLY, CDR2 FYNNEI. The CDR3 is made up of 20 amino acids.

The chain employs TRBV5-6 and TRBJ2-5; maybe TRBD2 (7 bases). The CDR3 is 17 amino acids. V shed 0 bases and J shed 1 base, with 16 bases lying between them. CDR1 is SGHDT, CDR2 YYEEEE, per germline. The CDR3 region has the DNA TGTGCCAGCAGCTTGGCGTGGGGGGGCGAGCTCCAAGAGACCCAGTACTTC. Its translation is CASSLAWGGELQETQYF. The complete variable domain, with remaining parts taken from reference TRBV5-6 and TRBJ2-5, reads DAGVTQSPTHLIKTRGQQVTLRCSPKSGHDTVSWYQQALGQGPQFIFQYYEEEERQRGNFPDRFSGHQFPNYSSELNVNALLLGDSALYLCASSLAWGGELQETQYFGPGTRLLVL.

This chain uses TRBV4-1 with TRBJ1-4, with D unresolved. CDR3 length equals 13 residues. The V gene lost 4 bases and the J gene lost 8 bases, with 11 bases spanning the gap. Germline V gene sequence: CDR1 MGHRA, CDR2 YSYEKL. The CDR3: CASSPGPREKLFF. The CDR3, as DNA: TGCGCCAGCAGCCCAGGCCCCAGGGAAAAACTGTTTTTT.

The chain combines TRBV6-5 with TRBJ2-1, with 7 bases aligning to TRBD2. CDR3 length: 16 residues. Unmatched junction bases numbered 9, after V lost 0 bases and J lost 7 bases. Germline-derived CDR1 and CDR2 are MNHEY and SVGAGI. The CDR3 loop is CASSYSGAGARNEQFF. CDR3 sequence (DNA): TGTGCCAGCAGTTACTCGGGCGCGGGAGCTCGAAATGAGCAGTTCTTC.

This chain joins TRBV6-5 and TRBJ1-1; 7 nucleotides match TRBD1. The CDR3 sequence is 13 residues long. Germline CDR1 reads MNHEY; CDR2 reads SVGAGI. V was pared by 5 bases and J by 3 bases, with 3 bases of the junction left unmatched. The DNA for the CDR3 is TGTGCCAGCAGTCTAACAGGGGACACTGAAGCTTTCTTT. This codes for CASSLTGDTEAFF.

As DNA, the CDR3 is TGTGCCAGCTCCTGGGACAGTAATTCACCCCTCCACTTT. Translating gives CASSWDSNSPLHF. This chain connects TRBV19 to TRBJ1-6; 7 bases match TRBD1. Germline V gene data show CDR1 as LNHDA and CDR2 as SQIVND (reference sequence). CDR3 size: 13 residues. The ends lost 9 bases at V and 6 bases at J; junction bases unmatched: 5. The complete variable domain, with remaining parts taken from reference TRBV19 and TRBJ1-6, reads DGGITQSPKYLFRKEGQNVTLSCEQNLNHDAMYWYRQDPGQGLRLIYYSQIVNDFQKGDIAEGYSVSREKKESFPLTVTSAQKNPTAFYLCASSWDSNSPLHFGNGTRLTVT.

The J gene is TRBJ2-7, the V gene TRBV19; tentative D call: TRBD2 (5 bases). CDR3 length equals 13 residues. Trimming removed 7 bases at V and 4 bases at J, with 14 bases between. Germline loops: CDR1 LNHDA, CDR2 SQIVND (reference sequence). CDR3 sequence (DNA): TGTGCCAGTAAAAGAAGCGGCCCGTACGAGCAGTACTTC. It is translated as CASKRSGPYEQYF.

The chain joins TRBV30 to TRBJ2-7; perhaps TRBD2 as D (5 bases). The CDR3 spans 12 residues. Germline lookup yields CDR1 GTSNPN and CDR2 SVGIG (reference sequence). Trimming took 0 bases from V and 12 from J, leaving 15 bases between them. The CDR3 DNA reads TGTGCCTGGAGTGTACGGCCAGGAGGCGTGTACTTC. It encodes CAWSVRPGGVYF. Supplemented by reference TRBV30 and TRBJ2-7, the full variable domain reads SQTIHQWPATLVQPVGSPLSLECTVEGTSNPNLYWYRQAAGRGLQLLFYSVGIGQISSEVPQNLSASRPQDRQFILSSKKLLLSDSGFYLCAWSVRPGGVYFGPGTRLTVT.

The CDR3 is CASSPDRNSETQYF. CDR3 DNA: TGTGCCAGCAGCCCGGATCGAAATAGCGAGACCCAGTACTTC. This sequence joins TRBV7-3 and TRBJ2-5; no clear D gene. Germline CDR1 SGHTA, CDR2 FQGTGA. The CDR3 totals 14 residues. Between the trimmed V and J ends, which lost 5 bases and 5 bases, there was a span of 15 bases.

The chain has TRBV27 and TRBJ2-5; 9 bases are shared with TRBD1. Germline CDR1 reads MNHEY; CDR2 reads SMNVEV (reference sequence). This CDR3 contains 16 residues. Germline trimming cut 3 bases from V and 5 bases from J; bases unmatched to any gene: 10. The CDR3 loop is CASSFWDGTGLETQYF. The CDR3 coding sequence is TGTGCCAGCAGTTTTTGGGACGGGACAGGGTTGGAGACCCAGTACTTC.

The V call is TRBV4-1, the J call TRBJ2-7; D possibly corresponds to TRBD1 (6 bases). Deletions cut 3 bases from V and 5 bases from J, with 14 bases between. The length of the CDR3 is 14 residues. The germline V gene has CDR1 MGHRA and CDR2 YSYEKL. CDR3 nucleotides: TGCGCCAGCAGCCACCCCCTGAGGGGGAACGAGCAGTACTTC. Its protein product is CASSHPLRGNEQYF.

The rearrangement uses TRBV15 and TRBJ2-1; 8 positions agree with TRBD1. The V gene's germline CDR1 is LNHNV and CDR2 YYDKDF (reference sequence). Trimming at V came to 1 base and at J to 10 bases, leaving 6 bases not matched to a gene. This CDR3 region has 14 residues. The CDR3 loop reads CATSRGTGRGEQFF. The CDR3 DNA reads as TGTGCCACCAGCAGAGGGACAGGGAGAGGCGAGCAGTTCTTC.

The J gene is TRBJ2-7, the V gene TRBV7-9; D remains unclear. This CDR3 region has 14 residues. V lost 3 bases, J lost 4 bases, and 13 bases lay in between. The germline V gene has CDR1 SEHNR and CDR2 FQNEAQ (reference sequence). CDR3 nucleotide sequence: TGTGCCAGCAGCTTCCCGGGTGGAAGGTACGAGCAGTACTTC. Its translation is CASSFPGGRYEQYF.

The rearrangement joins TRBV28 to TRBJ2-3, with a weak D call TRBD2 (6 bases). Germline values: CDR1 MDHEN, CDR2 SYDVKM. Trimming pared 3 bases from V and 3 bases from J, leaving 16 bases between. This CDR3 region has 16 residues. CDR3 sequence (DNA): TGTGCCAGCAGTTTGTTCGGAGATGGAGGGACAGATACGCAGTATTTT. This sequence encodes CASSLFGDGGTDTQYF.

The rearrangement links TRBV24-1 to TRBJ2-3; D ambiguous. The germline gives CDR1 KGHDR, CDR2 SFDVKD. The CDR3 totals 14 residues. Trimming removed 2 bases from V and 0 bases from J, with 5 bases in between. CDR3: CATSDSKSTDTQYF. The CDR3 DNA is TGTGCCACCAGTGATTCTAAGAGCACAGATACGCAGTATTTT.

V gene TRBV6-6 combines with J gene TRBJ2-5; 7 bases fit TRBD2. Germline V gene sequence: CDR1 MNHNY, CDR2 SVGAGI (reference sequence). V lost 5 bases, J lost 5 bases, and 17 bases stayed unmatched. This CDR3 contains 17 residues. CDR3 nucleotide sequence: TGTGCCAGCAGTCCTCCCAGGACTAGGTCGGGTGTGGAGACCCAGTACTTC. This encodes CASSPPRTRSGVETQYF.

The chain employs TRBV5-1 and TRBJ2-1; possible D gene TRBD2, 5 bases. The CDR3 has 15 residues. The V end was cut by 4 bases, the J end by 4 bases, with 15 bases between. The V gene's germline CDR1 is SGHRS and CDR2 YFSETQ. The CDR3 here is CASSEGGVGYNEQFF. DNA for the CDR3: TGCGCCAGCAGCGAGGGCGGAGTAGGGTACAATGAGCAGTTCTTC. Based on the CDR3 plus reference TRBV5-1 and TRBJ2-1, the full variable domain is KAGVTQTPRYLIKTRGQQVTLSCSPISGHRSVSWYQQTPGQGLQFLFEYFSETQRNKGNFPGRFSGRQFSNSRSEMNVSTLELGDSALYLCASSEGGVGYNEQFFGPGTRLTVL.

This chain connects TRBV3-1 (or the pseudogene TRBV3-2) to TRBJ2-7; 13 positions agree with TRBD2. Trimming took 0 bases from V and 6 from J; bases not matched to a gene: 5. Germline V gene sequence: CDR1 LGHDT, CDR2 YNNKEL (reference sequence). The CDR3 has 16 amino acids. The DNA of the CDR3 is TGTGCCAGCAGCCAAGATGCACTAGCGGGAGGGGTCGAGCAGTACTTC. This gives the protein CASSQDALAGGVEQYF.

This chain joins TRBV9 and TRBJ1-2; D is undetermined. The V end was cut by 0 bases, the J end by 7 bases, with 19 bases between. Germline CDR1 SGDLS, CDR2 YYNGEE. This CDR3 has 16 amino acids. This CDR3 is CASSVESLAVPSGYTF. The CDR3 DNA reads as TGTGCCAGCAGCGTAGAGTCCCTGGCTGTTCCATCTGGCTACACCTTC. The full variable domain, in which reference TRBV9 and TRBJ1-2 provide the parts outside the CDR3, is DSGVTQTPKHLITATGQRVTLRCSPRSGDLSVYWYQQSLDQGLQFLIQYYNGEERAKGNILERFSAQQFPDLHSELNLSSLELGDSALYFCASSVESLAVPSGYTFGSGTRLTVV.

The chain couples TRBV11-2 to TRBJ2-1; a weak D match, TRBD2 (5 bases). The germline CDR1 and CDR2 sequences are SGHAT and FQNNGV. V lost 4 bases and J 7 bases, leaving 17 bases between the germline ends. This CDR3 has 15 residues. The CDR3 DNA reads as TGTGCCAGCAGCTCCAGGACTGCCCTCTCAAATGAGCAGTTCTTC. Translation: CASSSRTALSNEQFF.

The chain is built from TRBV7-2 and TRBJ2-1; perhaps TRBD1 as D (6 bases). Trimming stripped 3 bases from V and 6 bases from J, with 15 bases between. CDR3 length: 15 residues. The germline gives CDR1 SGHTA, CDR2 FQGNSA. The CDR3 DNA reads TGTGCCAGCAGCTTGTCACAGGGACCCTTCAATGAGCAGTTCTTC. This encodes CASSLSQGPFNEQFF.

The J gene is TRBJ1-6, the V gene TRBV15; D is unresolved. This CDR3 has 14 residues. V shed 8 bases and J shed 7 bases, with 15 bases lying between them. In germline, CDR1 is LNHNV, CDR2 YYDKDF (reference sequence). As DNA, the CDR3 is TGTGCCACCTCGAAGTCCCCGGGGAATTCACCCCTCCACTTT. It translates to CATSKSPGNSPLHF.